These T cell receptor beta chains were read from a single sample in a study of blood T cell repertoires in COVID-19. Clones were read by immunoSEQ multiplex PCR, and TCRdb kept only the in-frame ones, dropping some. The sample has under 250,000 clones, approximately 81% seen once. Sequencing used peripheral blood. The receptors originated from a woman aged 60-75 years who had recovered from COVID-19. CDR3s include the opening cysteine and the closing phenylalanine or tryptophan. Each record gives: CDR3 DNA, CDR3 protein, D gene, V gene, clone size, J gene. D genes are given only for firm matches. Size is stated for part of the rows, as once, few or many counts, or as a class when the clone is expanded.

TGTGCCAGCAGGGGACAGGGGGCTTACAATGAGCAGTTCTTC,CASRGQGAYNEQFF,TRBD1,TRBV6-5,.,TRBJ2-1
TGTGCCAGCAGCTGGAGCAGAAGCACAGATACGCAGTATTTT,CASSWSRSTDTQYF,.,TRBV25-1,.,TRBJ2-3
TGCAGTGCTAGTCTCCTTCGCGGGGGGGCACTTGAGCAGTACTTC,CSASLLRGGALEQYF,TRBD2,TRBV20-1,.,TRBJ2-7
TGTGCCAGCAGCACTGAGGGGGCTCGGAATTCACCCCTCCACTTT,CASSTEGARNSPLHF,TRBD1,TRBV5-4,once,TRBJ1-6
TGTGCCAGCAGCTTCATCCAGGGGGGAGGAGAGACCCAGTACTTC,CASSFIQGGGETQYF,.,TRBV7-2,.,TRBJ2-5
TGCAGCGCCGGACAGGGGAACTATGGCTACACCTTC,CSAGQGNYGYTF,TRBD1,TRBV29-1,.,TRBJ1-2
TGTGCCTGGAGTGCGAACAGGAGAGATAATGAAAAACTGTTTTTT,CAWSANRRDNEKLFF,.,TRBV30,once,TRBJ1-4
TGTGCCAGCAGCGTGTTAGCGGGGGCGCTAGCCAAAAACATTCAGTACTTC,CASSVLAGALAKNIQYF,TRBD2,TRBV5-4,few,TRBJ2-4
TGCGCCAGCAGCCAACGGGGATCCATGAACACTGAAGCTTTCTTT,CASSQRGSMNTEAFF,.,TRBV4-1,.,TRBJ1-1
TGTGCCAGCAGCCCGCTCCAGGGTCGTAGGGAGACCCAGTACTTC,CASSPLQGRRETQYF,.,TRBV5-6,.,TRBJ2-5
TGTGCCAGCAGCTTGGAGGATCTGGCGGGTACTAACTATGGCTACACCTTC,CASSLEDLAGTNYGYTF,.,TRBV5-6,.,TRBJ1-2
TGTGCCTGGAGTGCCCATACCAGGGTGGGGTATGGCTACACCTTC,CAWSAHTRVGYGYTF,.,TRBV30,once,TRBJ1-2
TGCGCCAGCAGCCAAGGGATACTAGCGGGGGGTAGGAATGAGCAGTTCTTC,CASSQGILAGGRNEQFF,TRBD2,TRBV4-1,.,TRBJ2-1
TGTGCCAGCACCTCACAGGGGGCTGACACTGAAGCTTTCTTT,CASTSQGADTEAFF,TRBD1,TRBV6-5,few,TRBJ1-1
TGTGCCAGCAGTGCCGTACAGATTCAGTACTTC,CASSAVQIQYF,.,TRBV2,.,TRBJ2-4
TGTGCCAGCAGTGGGAGAGGGGGTTTCGGAGCTCTGAACACTGAAGCTTTCTTT,CASSGRGGFGALNTEAFF,.,TRBV2,once,TRBJ1-1
TGTGCCTGGAGTTCCCGGGCGACGGGAAACACCTTC,CAWSSRATGNTF,.,TRBV30,.,TRBJ1-2
TGTGCCAGCAGTCGAACAGGGACCGGGGCCAACGTCCTGACTTTC,CASSRTGTGANVLTF,.,TRBV6-5,.,TRBJ2-6
TGTGCCAGCAGCACGTCGGAGAGCGGAGCCGACAATGAGCAGTTCTTC,CASSTSESGADNEQFF,.,TRBV6-2/TRBV6-3,.,TRBJ2-1
TGTGCCAGCAGTTACTCCGCGGGGGCGGGTAGTAATGAGCAGTTCTTC,CASSYSAGAGSNEQFF,.,TRBV6-5,.,TRBJ2-1
TGTGCCAGCAGTTGGGAGTTGAACACTGAAGCTTTCTTT,CASSWELNTEAFF,.,TRBV12-3/TRBV12-4,.,TRBJ1-1
TGTGCCAGCAGCCAAGATGAGGACAGTTACTACGAGCAGTACTTC,CASSQDEDSYYEQYF,.,TRBV4-2,.,TRBJ2-7
TGTGCCAGCAGCCCCTTTGAGGGCGCGCAGAAACTGTTTTTT,CASSPFEGAQKLFF,.,TRBV7-6,.,TRBJ1-4
TGCGCCAGCAGCTTGGGGCTAGCGGGGGGGTTCTCCTACAATGAGCAGTTCTTC,CASSLGLAGGFSYNEQFF,TRBD2,TRBV5-1,once,TRBJ2-1
TGTGCCAGCAGTCGGCGACAGGACGTGAACACTGAAGCTTTCTTT,CASSRRQDVNTEAFF,.,TRBV6-5,.,TRBJ1-1
TGCGCCAGCAGCCCAAATCGACAGGCACCGAACACTGAAGCTTTCTTT,CASSPNRQAPNTEAFF,.,TRBV5-1,.,TRBJ1-1
TGCGCCAGCAGCTCACTAGCGGGACTCTACAATGAGCAGTTCTTC,CASSSLAGLYNEQFF,TRBD2,TRBV5-1,few,TRBJ2-1
TGTGCCACCGGGGCCCGGGGGGAAAAACTGTTTTTT,CATGARGEKLFF,.,TRBV15,.,TRBJ1-4
TGTGCCAGCAGCTTCGCAGGAGGGAAATCCTACGAGCAGTACTTC,CASSFAGGKSYEQYF,.,TRBV5-4,.,TRBJ2-7
TGTGCCAGCAGCTTCCGGACTAGCGGGGCAGATACGCAGTATTTT,CASSFRTSGADTQYF,TRBD2,TRBV7-9,many,TRBJ2-3
TGTGCCAGCAGCCGACGACAGGGGGCCGGGGAGCTGTTTTTT,CASSRRQGAGELFF,TRBD1,TRBV7-9,few,TRBJ2-2
TGTGCCAGCAGCCAGGAAGGGACTAGCGGGGTGGTAGATACGCAGTATTTT,CASSQEGTSGVVDTQYF,TRBD2,TRBV4-2,.,TRBJ2-3
TGTGCCAGATGGAGGTCGCGGGGGGGATCTTACCAAGAGACCCAGTACTTC,CARWRSRGGSYQETQYF,TRBD2,TRBV5-3,few,TRBJ2-5
TGTGCCAGCAGCTTAGCCCCCGGACAGGGGGCCTACAATGAGCAGTTCTTC,CASSLAPGQGAYNEQFF,TRBD1,TRBV7-6,.,TRBJ2-1
TGTGCCAGCAGTGACAGGGTGGTGATCTATGGCTACACCTTC,CASSDRVVIYGYTF,TRBD1,TRBV3-1/TRBV3-2,.,TRBJ1-2
TGTGCCAGTCGACAGACATCTAATGAAAAACTGTTTTTT,CASRQTSNEKLFF,.,TRBV2,.,TRBJ1-4
TGCGCCAGCAGCCCGACAGGGATTGATCTCGCTGAAGCTTTCTTT,CASSPTGIDLAEAFF,TRBD1,TRBV5-1,.,TRBJ1-1
TGTGCCAGCTCACCACTAACTTTTTACAACACCGGGGAGCTGTTTTTT,CASSPLTFYNTGELFF,.,TRBV18,few,TRBJ2-2
TGTGCCAGTAGTTTCCGACAGGGTCCGCGGGGCTACACCTTC,CASSFRQGPRGYTF,TRBD1,TRBV19,.,TRBJ1-2
TGCGCCAGCAGCTTGAACCCGCTGAGCTCCTACGAGCAGTACTTC,CASSLNPLSSYEQYF,.,TRBV5-1,.,TRBJ2-7
TGTGCCAGCAGTTACAGGCAGGGCGAGCAGTACTTC,CASSYRQGEQYF,.,TRBV6-2/TRBV6-3,.,TRBJ2-7
TGTGCCAGCTCACCGAGGACAGGGATTAAAAAACTGTTTTTT,CASSPRTGIKKLFF,TRBD1,TRBV18,once,TRBJ1-4
TGTGCCATCCTCGAGGGCTCGGGAACTGAAGCTTTCTTT,CAILEGSGTEAFF,.,TRBV10-3,.,TRBJ1-1
TGTGCCAGCATTTCGACAGGGGTTAACACTGAAGCTTTCTTT,CASISTGVNTEAFF,TRBD1,TRBV6-6,.,TRBJ1-1
TGTGCCAGCAGTTTCACAGGGGGATATGGCTACACCTTC,CASSFTGGYGYTF,TRBD1,TRBV27,.,TRBJ1-2
TGTGCCAGCAGCCCTCCGGACAGCCCTACGGGGAATGAGCAGTTCTTC,CASSPPDSPTGNEQFF,.,TRBV13,few,TRBJ2-1
TGTGCCACCAGTCCGGGCGGGGCCCCAGATACGCAGTATTTT,CATSPGGAPDTQYF,.,TRBV24-1,.,TRBJ2-3
TGTGCCAGCAGCTTAGCGGTAACTAGCGGGGGGGCCAATGAGCAGTTCTTC,CASSLAVTSGGANEQFF,TRBD2,TRBV7-2,.,TRBJ2-1
TGTGCCAGTACCCCGACAGGGCTGAGAGAAAAACTGTTTTTT,CASTPTGLREKLFF,TRBD1,TRBV19,.,TRBJ1-4
TGTGCCAGTAGAAAGGGGCAGTCTAATGAAAAACTGTTTTTT,CASRKGQSNEKLFF,.,TRBV19,once,TRBJ1-4
TGTGCCAGCAGTTACCCCCCTCGAAGGGGGCCTTACACCGGGGAGCTGTTTTTT,CASSYPPRRGPYTGELFF,TRBD1,TRBV6-2/TRBV6-3,.,TRBJ2-2
TGTGCCAGCAACCCGGGACTAGCGGGCGCCGGGGAGCAGTACTTC,CASNPGLAGAGEQYF,TRBD2,TRBV7-2,.,TRBJ2-7
TGCGCCAGCAGCCAAGATTTTAACACAGCTAACTATGGCTACACCTTC,CASSQDFNTANYGYTF,.,TRBV4-3,.,TRBJ1-2
TGTGCCAGTGCGCGAGGTCCGCAAGAGACCCAGTACTTC,CASARGPQETQYF,.,TRBV19,.,TRBJ2-5